The entry below describes one T cell receptor (beta chain). Germline-derived CDR1 and CDR2 are KGHDR and SFDVKD. The CDR3 contains 20 residues. Trimming took 1 base from V and 0 from J; bases not matched to a gene: 8. TCRdb analysed the RT-PCR reads with MiXCR anew, one entry per CDR3 protein. The sample holds about 680,000 distinct CDR3 sequences, 14% seen once. This receptor was identified in a female donor in good health, serving as a healthy control. Sequences were obtained from memory CD4+ T cells from blood. V is TRBV24-1 and J is TRBJ2-1, with 13 bases lining up with TRBD2. CDR3 nucleotide sequence: TGTGCCACCAGTGATTTTAATCCGGGACTAGCGGGGAACTCCTACAATGAGCAGTTCTTC. Translating it yields CATSDFNPGLAGNSYNEQFF.